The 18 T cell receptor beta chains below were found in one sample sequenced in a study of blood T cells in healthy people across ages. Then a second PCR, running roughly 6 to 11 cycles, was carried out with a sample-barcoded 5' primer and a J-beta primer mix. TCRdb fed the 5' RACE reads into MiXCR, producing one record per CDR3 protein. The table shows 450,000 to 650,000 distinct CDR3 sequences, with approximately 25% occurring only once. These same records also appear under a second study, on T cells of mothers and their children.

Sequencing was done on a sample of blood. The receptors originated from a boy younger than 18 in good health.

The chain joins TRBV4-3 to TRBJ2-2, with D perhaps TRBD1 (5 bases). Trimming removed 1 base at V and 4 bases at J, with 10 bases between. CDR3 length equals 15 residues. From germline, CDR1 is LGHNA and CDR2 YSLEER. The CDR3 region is CASSQGRGSTGELFF. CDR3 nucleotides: TGCGCCAGCAGCCAAGGAAGGGGATCCACCGGGGAGCTGTTTTTT.

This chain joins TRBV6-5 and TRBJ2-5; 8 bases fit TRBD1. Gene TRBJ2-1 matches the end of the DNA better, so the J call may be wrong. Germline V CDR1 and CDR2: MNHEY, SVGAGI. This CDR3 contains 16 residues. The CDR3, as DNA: TGTGCCAGCAGTTACTCAAGGACAGGGCCCCCCAATGAGCAGTTCTTC. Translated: CASSYSRTGPPNEQFF.

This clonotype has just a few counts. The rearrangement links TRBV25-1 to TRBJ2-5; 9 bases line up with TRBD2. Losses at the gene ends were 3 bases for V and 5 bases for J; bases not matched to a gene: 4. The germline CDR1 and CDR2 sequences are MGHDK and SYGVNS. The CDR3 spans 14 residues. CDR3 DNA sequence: TGTGCCAGCAGTGATAGCGGGAGAGTCGAGACCCAGTACTTC. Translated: CASSDSGRVETQYF.

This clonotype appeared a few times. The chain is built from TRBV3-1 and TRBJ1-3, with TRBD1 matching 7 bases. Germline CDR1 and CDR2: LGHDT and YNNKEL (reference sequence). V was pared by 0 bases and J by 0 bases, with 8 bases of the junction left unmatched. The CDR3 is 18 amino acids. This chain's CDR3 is CASSQESDRTSSGNTIYF. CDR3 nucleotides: TGTGCCAGCAGCCAAGAGTCGGACAGGACTAGCTCTGGAAACACCATATATTTT.

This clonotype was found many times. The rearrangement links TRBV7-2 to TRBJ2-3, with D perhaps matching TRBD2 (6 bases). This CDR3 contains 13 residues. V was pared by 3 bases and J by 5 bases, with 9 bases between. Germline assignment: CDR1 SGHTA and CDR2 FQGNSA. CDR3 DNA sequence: TGTGCCAGCAGCTTGAGGAGGGAAGATACGCAGTATTTT. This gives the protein CASSLRREDTQYF.

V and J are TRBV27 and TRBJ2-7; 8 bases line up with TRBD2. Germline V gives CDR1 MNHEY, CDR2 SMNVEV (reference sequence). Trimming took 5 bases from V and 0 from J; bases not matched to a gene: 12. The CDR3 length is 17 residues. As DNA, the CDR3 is TGTGCCAGCAGTCCCGGGGTAGCGGGACTAGGCTCCTACGAGCAGTACTTC. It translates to CASSPGVAGLGSYEQYF.

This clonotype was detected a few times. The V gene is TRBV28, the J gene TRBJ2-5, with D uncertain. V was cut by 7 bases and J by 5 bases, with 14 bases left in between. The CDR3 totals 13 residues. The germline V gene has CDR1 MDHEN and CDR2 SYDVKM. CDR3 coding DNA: TGTGCCAGCACCCCCTCAGGCAGGGAGACCCAGTACTTC. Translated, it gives CASTPSGRETQYF.

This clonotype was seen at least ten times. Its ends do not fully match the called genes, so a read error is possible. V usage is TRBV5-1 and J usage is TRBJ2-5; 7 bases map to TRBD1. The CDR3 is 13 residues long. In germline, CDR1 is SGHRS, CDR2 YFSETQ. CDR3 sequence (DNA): TGTGCCAGCAGCTCCGGGACAGAAGAGACCCAGTACTTC. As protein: CASSSGTEETQYF.

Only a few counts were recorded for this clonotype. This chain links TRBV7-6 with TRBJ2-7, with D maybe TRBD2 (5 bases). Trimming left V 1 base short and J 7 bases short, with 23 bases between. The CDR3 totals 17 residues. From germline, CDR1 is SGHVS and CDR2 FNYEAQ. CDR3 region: CASSLVLATSNSGEQYF. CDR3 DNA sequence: TGTGCCAGCAGCTTAGTTTTGGCTACATCTAACTCGGGGGAGCAGTACTTC.

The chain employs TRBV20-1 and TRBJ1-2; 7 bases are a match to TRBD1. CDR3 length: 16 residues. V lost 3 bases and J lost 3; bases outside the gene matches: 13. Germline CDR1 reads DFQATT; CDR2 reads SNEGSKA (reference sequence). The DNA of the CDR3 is TGCAGTGCTAGCTTGATAGGGGGCGTAGGAGACTATGGCTACACCTTC. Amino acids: CSASLIGGVGDYGYTF.

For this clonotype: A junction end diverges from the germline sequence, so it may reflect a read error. The DNA for the CDR3 is TGTGCCAGCAACCCGGGACAGACTAACTATGGCCACACCTTC. This translates into CASNPGQTNYGHTF. V is TRBV6-2 or TRBV6-3 and J is TRBJ1-2, with TRBD1 identical over 7 bases. Germline assignment: CDR1 MNHEY and CDR2 SVGEGT. The CDR3 is 14 amino acids.

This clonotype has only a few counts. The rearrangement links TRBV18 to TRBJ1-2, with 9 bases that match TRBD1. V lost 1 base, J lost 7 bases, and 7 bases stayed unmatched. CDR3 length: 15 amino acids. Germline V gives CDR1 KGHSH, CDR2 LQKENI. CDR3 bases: TGTGCCAGCTCACCACTCCCGGGACAGGGTCGTGGCTACACCTTC. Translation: CASSPLPGQGRGYTF.

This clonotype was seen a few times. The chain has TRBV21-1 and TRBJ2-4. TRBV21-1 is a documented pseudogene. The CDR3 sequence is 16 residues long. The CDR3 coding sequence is TGTGCCAGCAGCAAAGGTTCGGATTTAGCCAAAAACATTCAGTACTTC. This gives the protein CASSKGSDLAKNIQYF.

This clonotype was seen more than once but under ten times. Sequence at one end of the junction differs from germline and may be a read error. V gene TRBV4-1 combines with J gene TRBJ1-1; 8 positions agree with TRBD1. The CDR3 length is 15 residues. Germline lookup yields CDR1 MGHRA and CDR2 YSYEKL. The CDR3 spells CASTQDGRGLTEAFF. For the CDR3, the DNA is TGCGCCAGCACCCAAGATGGCAGGGGGCTCACTGAAGCTTTCTTT.

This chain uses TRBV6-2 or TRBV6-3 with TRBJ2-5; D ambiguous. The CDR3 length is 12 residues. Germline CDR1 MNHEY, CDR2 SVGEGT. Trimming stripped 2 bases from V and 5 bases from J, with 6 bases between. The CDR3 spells CASSYIAETQYF. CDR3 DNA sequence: TGTGCCAGCAGTTACATCGCGGAGACCCAGTACTTC.

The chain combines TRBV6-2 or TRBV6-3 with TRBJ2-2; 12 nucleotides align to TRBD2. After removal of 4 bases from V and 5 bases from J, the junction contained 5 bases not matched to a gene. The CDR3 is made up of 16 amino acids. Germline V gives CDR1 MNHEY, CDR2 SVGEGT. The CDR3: CASSFGLAGYTGELFF. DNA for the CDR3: TGTGCCAGCAGTTTCGGACTAGCGGGATATACCGGGGAGCTGTTTTTT.

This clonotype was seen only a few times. The CDR3 is CASAVDRGETQYF. In DNA form, the CDR3 reads TGTGCCAGCGCGGTAGACAGGGGAGAGACCCAGTACTTC. The rearrangement uses TRBV6-5 and TRBJ2-5, with TRBD1 identical over 8 bases. The ends lost 8 bases at V and 4 bases at J; junction bases unmatched: 6. This CDR3 is built from 13 residues. Per germline, CDR1 MNHEY and CDR2 SVGAGI.

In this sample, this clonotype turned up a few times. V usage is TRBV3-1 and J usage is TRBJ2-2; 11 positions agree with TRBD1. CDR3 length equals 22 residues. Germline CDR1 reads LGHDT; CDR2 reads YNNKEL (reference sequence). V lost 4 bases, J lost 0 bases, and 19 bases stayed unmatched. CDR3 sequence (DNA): TGTGCCAGCAGCCTCTACACGGACAGGGGGCTACTGGAACTCACGAACACCGGGGAGCTGTTTTTT. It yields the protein CASSLYTDRGLLELTNTGELFF.